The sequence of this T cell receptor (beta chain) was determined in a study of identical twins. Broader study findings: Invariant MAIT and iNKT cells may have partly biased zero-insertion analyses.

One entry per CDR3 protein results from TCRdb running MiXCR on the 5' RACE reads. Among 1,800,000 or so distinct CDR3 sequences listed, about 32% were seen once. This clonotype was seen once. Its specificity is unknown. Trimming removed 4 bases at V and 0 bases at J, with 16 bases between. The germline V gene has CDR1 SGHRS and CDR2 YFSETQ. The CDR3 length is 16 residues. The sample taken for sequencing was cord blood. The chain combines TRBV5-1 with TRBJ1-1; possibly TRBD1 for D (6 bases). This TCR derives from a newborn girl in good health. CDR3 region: CASSRKTGTMNTEAFF. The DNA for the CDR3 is TGCGCCAGCAGCCGAAAGACAGGCACCATGAACACTGAAGCTTTCTTT. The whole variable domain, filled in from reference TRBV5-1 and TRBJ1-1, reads KAGVTQTPRYLIKTRGQQVTLSCSPISGHRSVSWYQQTPGQGLQFLFEYFSETQRNKGNFPGRFSGRQFSNSRSEMNVSTLELGDSALYLCASSRKTGTMNTEAFFGQGTRLTVV.